The 11 T cell receptor beta chains below were found in one sample sequenced in a study of TIL therapy for anti-PD-1-resistant metastatic lung cancer. The sample's time point: pre-treatment sample, taken before nivolumab and TIL therapy. The immunoSEQ assay was v3. Libraries were prepared by immunoSEQ multiplex PCR; TCRdb keeps only in-frame clonotypes and omits some of them. The table has some 18,000 clones, about 83% seen once; the top ten hold approximately 2%. Here the sequenced sample was blood, taken at baseline. These receptors were taken from a person between 30 and 79 years old with non-small cell lung cancer.

CDR3 nucleotides: TGCGCCAGCAGTCAATTTTCTTGCGGGGACACAGATACGCAGTATTTT. Encoded protein: CASSQFSCGDTDTQYF. The V and J genes are TRBV23-1 and TRBJ2-3, with D perhaps TRBD2 (6 bases). TRBV23-1 is given ORF status, its function remaining uncertain. Trimming took 1 base from V and 2 from J, leaving 13 bases between them. The CDR3 spans 16 residues.

The chain uses TRBV6-5 and TRBJ2-7; 12 bases match TRBD2. After removal of 4 bases from V and 7 bases from J, the junction contained 5 bases not matched to a gene. The germline gives CDR1 MNHEY, CDR2 SVGAGI. The length of the CDR3 is 14 residues. The CDR3 DNA reads as TGTGCCAGCAGTTTGATGCTAGCGGGAGGGGAGCAGTACTTC. It translates to CASSLMLAGGEQYF.

The genes are TRBV11-2 and TRBJ1-3; D is ambiguous. Deletions cut 5 bases from V and 6 bases from J, with 8 bases between. Germline V gene lookup returns CDR1 SGHAT and CDR2 FQNNGV. The CDR3 sequence is 12 residues long. The CDR3 region has the DNA TGTGCCAGCAGCCCTGCTCCAAACACCATATATTTT. It specifies CASSPAPNTIYF.

The chain is built from TRBV20-1 and TRBJ2-7; D is ambiguous. V was cut by 6 bases and J by 3 bases, with 3 bases left in between. Germline V gene data show CDR1 as DFQATT and CDR2 as SNEGSKA (reference sequence). This CDR3 is 9 amino acids long. The CDR3 loop reads CSANYEQYF. CDR3 DNA sequence: TGCAGTGCCAACTACGAGCAGTACTTC.

Note on this clone: The missing conserved phenylalanine or tryptophan at the end of this CDR3 makes a read error likely. The DNA is left out, because the CDR3 cannot be placed on it with certainty; the CDR3 is given as TCRdb lists it. V is TRBV5-1 and J is TRBJ1-6; the table's D call, TRBD1, has no DNA check behind it. Germline-derived CDR1 and CDR2 are SGHRS and YFSETQ. Both ends counted, the CDR3 spans 10 residues. The CDR3 sequence is CANRTNRSMG.

This rearrangement joins TRBV7-2 to TRBJ1-4, with 8 bases fitting TRBD1. After removal of 5 bases from V and 8 bases from J, the junction contained 13 bases not matched to a gene. Germline V gene data show CDR1 as SGHTA and CDR2 as FQGNSA. The length of the CDR3 is 16 residues. Written as DNA, the CDR3 is TGTGCCAGCAGCCAAGACCGGGCAGGGGGCCTCGAAAAACTGTTTTTT. This sequence encodes CASSQDRAGGLEKLFF.

This chain links TRBV10-1 with TRBJ2-7, with D possibly TRBD1 on 5 matching bases. The germline CDR1 and CDR2 sequences are WNHNN and SYGVQD (reference sequence). The CDR3 spans 15 residues. Trimming removed 8 bases from V and 2 bases from J, with 19 bases in between. CDR3 region: CASFGRDRTPYEQYF. CDR3 nucleotides: TGCGCCAGCTTTGGAAGAGACAGAACTCCCTACGAGCAGTACTTC.

The chain joins TRBV4-3 to TRBJ1-2; D is ambiguous. V gave up 0 bases and J gave up 10 bases, with 9 bases separating them. Germline values: CDR1 LGHNA, CDR2 YSLEER. The CDR3 has 12 amino acids. CDR3 protein: CASSQDQISYTF. The CDR3 DNA sequence: TGCGCCAGCAGCCAAGATCAAATTTCCTACACCTTC.

CDR3 DNA sequence: TGTGCCAGCAGCCGAAAACGGACTAGCAGGGGAGAGACCCAGTACTTC. As protein: CASSRKRTSRGETQYF. The J gene is TRBJ2-5, the V gene TRBV11-2, with 8 positions matching TRBD2. In germline, CDR1 is SGHAT, CDR2 FQNNGV. The V gene end was trimmed by 5 bases and the J gene end by 4 bases; junction bases not matched to a gene: 12. This CDR3 is 16 amino acids long.

This chain links TRBV5-1 with TRBJ2-7; possibly TRBD1 for D (6 bases). The CDR3 is 14 amino acids. Trimming stripped 4 bases from V and 6 bases from J, with 17 bases between. Per the germline V gene, CDR1 is SGHRS and CDR2 is YFSETQ. CDR3 bases: TGCGCCAGCAGCCTCCAACAGGGTCTCCTCGAGCAGTACTTC. This translates into CASSLQQGLLEQYF.

The chain couples TRBV4-3 to TRBJ2-2; D not resolved. Trimming left V 6 bases short and J 5 bases short, with 25 bases between. The CDR3 covers 18 residues. Germline V gene sequence: CDR1 LGHNA, CDR2 YSLEER. CDR3 sequence (DNA): TGCGCCAGCAGACAAAGATTAACACGTATGAGAGGAACCGGGGAGCTGTTTTTT. Protein sequence: CASRQRLTRMRGTGELFF.